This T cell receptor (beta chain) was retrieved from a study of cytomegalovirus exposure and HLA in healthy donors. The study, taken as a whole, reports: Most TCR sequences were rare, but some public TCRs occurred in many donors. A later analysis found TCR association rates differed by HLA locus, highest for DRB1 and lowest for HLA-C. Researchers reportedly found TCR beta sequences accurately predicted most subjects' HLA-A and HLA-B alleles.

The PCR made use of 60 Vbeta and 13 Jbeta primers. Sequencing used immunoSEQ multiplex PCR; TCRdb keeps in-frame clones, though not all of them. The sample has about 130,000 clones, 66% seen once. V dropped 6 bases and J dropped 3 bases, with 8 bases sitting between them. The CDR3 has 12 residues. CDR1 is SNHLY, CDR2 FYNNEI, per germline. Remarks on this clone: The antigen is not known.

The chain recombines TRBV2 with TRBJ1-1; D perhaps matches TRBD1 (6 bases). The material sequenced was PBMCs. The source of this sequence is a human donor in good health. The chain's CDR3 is CASRRQDTEAFF. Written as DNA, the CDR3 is TGTGCCAGCAGACGACAGGACACTGAAGCTTTCTTT.